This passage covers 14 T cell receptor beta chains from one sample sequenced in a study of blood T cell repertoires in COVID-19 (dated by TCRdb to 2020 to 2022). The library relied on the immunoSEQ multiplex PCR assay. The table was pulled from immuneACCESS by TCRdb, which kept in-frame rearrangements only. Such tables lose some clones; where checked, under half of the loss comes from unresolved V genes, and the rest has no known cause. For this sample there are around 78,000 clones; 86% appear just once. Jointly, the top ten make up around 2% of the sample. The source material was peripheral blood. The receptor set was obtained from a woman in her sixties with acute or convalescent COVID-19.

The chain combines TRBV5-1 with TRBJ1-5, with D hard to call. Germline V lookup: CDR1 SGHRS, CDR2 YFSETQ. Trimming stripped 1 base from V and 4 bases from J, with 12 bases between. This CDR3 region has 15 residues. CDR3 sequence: CASSLMSGANQPQHF. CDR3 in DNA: TGCGCCAGCAGCTTGATGTCCGGAGCGAATCAGCCCCAGCATTTT.

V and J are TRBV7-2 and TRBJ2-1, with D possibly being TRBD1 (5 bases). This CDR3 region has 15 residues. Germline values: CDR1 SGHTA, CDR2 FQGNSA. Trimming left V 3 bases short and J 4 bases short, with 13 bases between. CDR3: CASSFTGDGYNEQFF. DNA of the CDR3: TGTGCCAGCAGCTTTACAGGAGACGGATACAATGAGCAGTTCTTC.

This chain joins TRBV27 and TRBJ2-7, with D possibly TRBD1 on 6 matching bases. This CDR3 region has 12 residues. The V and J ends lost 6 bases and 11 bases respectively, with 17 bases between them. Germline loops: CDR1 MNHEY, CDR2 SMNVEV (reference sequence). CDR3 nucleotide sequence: TGTGCCAGCAGCACGACGGACAGTAAAAAGTACTTC. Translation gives CASSTTDSKKYF.

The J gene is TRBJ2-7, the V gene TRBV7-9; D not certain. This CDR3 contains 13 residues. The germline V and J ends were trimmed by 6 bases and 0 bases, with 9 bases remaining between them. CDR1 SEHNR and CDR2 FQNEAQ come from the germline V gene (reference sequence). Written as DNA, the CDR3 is TGTGCCAGCAGTTTTTCCAGCTCCTACGAGCAGTACTTC. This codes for CASSFSSSYEQYF.

CDR3 loop: CASSVGAQGDDEQYF. The CDR3 DNA follows: TGTGCCAGTAGTGTTGGGGCCCAGGGGGATGACGAGCAGTACTTC. The V and J genes are TRBV19 and TRBJ2-7; TRBD1 aligns across 7 bases. This CDR3 contains 15 residues. V trimming: 5 bases; J trimming: 5 bases; junction bases outside the gene matches: 12. Per germline, CDR1 LNHDA and CDR2 SQIVND (reference sequence).

The CDR3 DNA sequence: TGTGCCAGCAGTGAATCGTGGACAGGGATACAAGAGACCCAGTACTTC. Translating gives CASSESWTGIQETQYF. This chain joins TRBV6-1 and TRBJ2-5, with 8 bases matching TRBD1. Germline CDR1 and CDR2: MNHNS and SASEGT. The ends lost 2 bases at V and 2 bases at J; junction bases unmatched: 7. This CDR3 contains 16 residues.

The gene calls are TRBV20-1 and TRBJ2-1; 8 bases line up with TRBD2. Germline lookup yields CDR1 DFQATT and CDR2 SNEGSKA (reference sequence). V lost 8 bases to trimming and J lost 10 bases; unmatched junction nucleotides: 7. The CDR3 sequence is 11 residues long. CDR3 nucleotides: TGCAGTACCGGCCAGCGGGGGGAGCAGTTCTTC. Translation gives CSTGQRGEQFF.

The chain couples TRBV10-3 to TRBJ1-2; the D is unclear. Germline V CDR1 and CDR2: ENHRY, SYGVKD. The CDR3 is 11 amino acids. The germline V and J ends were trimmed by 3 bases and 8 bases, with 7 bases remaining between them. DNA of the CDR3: TGTGCCATCAGTGAACAGACAGGCTACACCTTC. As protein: CAISEQTGYTF.

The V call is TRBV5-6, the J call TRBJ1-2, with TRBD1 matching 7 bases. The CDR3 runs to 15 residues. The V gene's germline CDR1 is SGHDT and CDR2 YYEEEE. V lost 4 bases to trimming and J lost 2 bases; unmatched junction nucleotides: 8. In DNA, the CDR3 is TGTGCCAGCAGCCCCTGGGGACAGTTAAACTATGGCTACACCTTC. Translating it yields CASSPWGQLNYGYTF.

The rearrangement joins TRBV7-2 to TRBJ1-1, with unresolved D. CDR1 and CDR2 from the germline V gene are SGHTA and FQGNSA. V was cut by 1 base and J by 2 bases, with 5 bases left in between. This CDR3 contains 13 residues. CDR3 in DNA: TGTGCCAGCAGCTTAGGTACTAACACTGAAGCTTTCTTT. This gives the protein CASSLGTNTEAFF.

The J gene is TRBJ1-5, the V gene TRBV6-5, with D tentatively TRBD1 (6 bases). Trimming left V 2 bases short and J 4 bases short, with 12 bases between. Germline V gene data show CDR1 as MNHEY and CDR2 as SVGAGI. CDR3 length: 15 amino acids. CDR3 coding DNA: TGTGCCAGCAGTTACCAGGCAGGGGAAAATCAGCCCCAGCATTTT. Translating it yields CASSYQAGENQPQHF.

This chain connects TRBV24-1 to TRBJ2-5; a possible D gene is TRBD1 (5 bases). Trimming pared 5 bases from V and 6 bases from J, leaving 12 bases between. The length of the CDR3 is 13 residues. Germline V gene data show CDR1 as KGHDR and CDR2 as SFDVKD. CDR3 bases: TGTGCCACCAGTGTTCAAGGGGCGAAGACCCAGTACTTC. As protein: CATSVQGAKTQYF.

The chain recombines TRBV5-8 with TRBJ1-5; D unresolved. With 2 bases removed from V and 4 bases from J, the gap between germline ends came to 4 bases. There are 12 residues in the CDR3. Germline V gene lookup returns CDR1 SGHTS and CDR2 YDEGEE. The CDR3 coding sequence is TGTGCCAGCAGCTTTCAGAATCAGCCCCAGCATTTT. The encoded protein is CASSFQNQPQHF.

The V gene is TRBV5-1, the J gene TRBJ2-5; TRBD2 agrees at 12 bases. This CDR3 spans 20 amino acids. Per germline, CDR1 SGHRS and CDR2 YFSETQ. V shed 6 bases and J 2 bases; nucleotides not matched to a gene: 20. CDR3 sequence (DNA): TGCGCCAGCAACTCGGAGAGCAGGCTAGCGGGAGGGCCGGGTCAAGAGACCCAGTACTTC. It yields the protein CASNSESRLAGGPGQETQYF.